This T cell receptor beta chain was retrieved from a study of beta chain features in type 1 diabetes. The study's findings and limits: A moderate, significant TCRB CDR3 shortening appeared in type 1 diabetes across four CD4+ subsets.

A remark on this clone: Its antigen is not known.

This CDR3 is built from 14 residues. The germline V gene encodes CDR1 SGHNT and CDR2 YYREEE (reference sequence). Trimming removed 4 bases at V and 8 bases at J, with 18 bases between. The study reverse transcribed the entire isolated RNA, so it sequenced expressed TCRB transcripts. Generated by immunoSEQ multiplex PCR, the TCRdb table keeps only in-frame clones and is missing some. This table holds roughly 730,000 clones, 13% found once. Sorting with CD45RO/CCR7/CD25/CD127/CD95/CD27 yielded naive, central memory, regulatory and stem-like memory CD4+ cells. The source material was naive CD4+ T cells from blood. V gene TRBV5-4 combines with J gene TRBJ1-2, with D uncertain. This clonotype was obtained from a man aged 18 to 29 with type 1 diabetes. CDR3 protein: CASSHVEGARGYTF. The CDR3, as DNA: TGTGCCAGCAGCCATGTAGAGGGAGCGAGGGGCTACACCTTC.